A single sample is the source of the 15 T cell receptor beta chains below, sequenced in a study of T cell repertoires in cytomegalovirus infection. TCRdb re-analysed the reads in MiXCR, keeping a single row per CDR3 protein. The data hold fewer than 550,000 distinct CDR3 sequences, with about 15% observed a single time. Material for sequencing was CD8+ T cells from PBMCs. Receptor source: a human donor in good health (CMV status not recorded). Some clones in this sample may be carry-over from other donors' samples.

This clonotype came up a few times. CDR3 amino acids: CASSLVRTASYEQYF. CDR3 in DNA: TGTGCCAGCAGCTTAGTCCGGACGGCGTCCTACGAGCAGTACTTC. The chain uses TRBV7-9 and TRBJ2-7; D call uncertain. Germline V gene sequence: CDR1 SEHNR, CDR2 FQNEAQ (reference sequence). The CDR3 runs to 15 residues. Between the trimmed V and J ends, which lost 1 base and 1 base, there was a span of 11 bases.

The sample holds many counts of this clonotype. The CDR3 coding sequence is TGCGCCAGCAGCCAAGGATTGAACTACGAGCAGTACTTC. Translating it yields CASSQGLNYEQYF. The J gene is TRBJ2-7, the V gene TRBV4-1; no reliable D call. This CDR3 comprises 13 residues. The V end was cut by 1 base, the J end by 3 bases, with 7 bases between. CDR1 and CDR2 (germline): MGHRA, YSYEKL.

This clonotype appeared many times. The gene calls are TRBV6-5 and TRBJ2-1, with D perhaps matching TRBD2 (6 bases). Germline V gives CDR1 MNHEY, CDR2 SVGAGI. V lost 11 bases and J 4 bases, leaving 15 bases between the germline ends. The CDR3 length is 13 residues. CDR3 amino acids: CAAGASDYNEQFF. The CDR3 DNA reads TGTGCCGCTGGGGCTAGCGATTACAATGAGCAGTTCTTC.

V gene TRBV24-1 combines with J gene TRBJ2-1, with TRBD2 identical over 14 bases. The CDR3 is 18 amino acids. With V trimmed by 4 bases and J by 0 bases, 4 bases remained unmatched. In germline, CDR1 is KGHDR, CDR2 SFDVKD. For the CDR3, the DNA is TGTGCCACCAGTGACGGGACTAGCGGGGGAAGCTCCTACAATGAGCAGTTCTTC. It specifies CATSDGTSGGSSYNEQFF.

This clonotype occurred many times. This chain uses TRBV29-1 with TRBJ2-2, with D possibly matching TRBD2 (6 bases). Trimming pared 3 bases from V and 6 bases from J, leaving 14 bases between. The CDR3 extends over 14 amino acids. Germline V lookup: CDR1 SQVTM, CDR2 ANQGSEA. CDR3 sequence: CSVEGVLASGELFF. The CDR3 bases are TGCAGCGTTGAGGGGGTACTAGCCTCCGGGGAGCTGTTTTTT.

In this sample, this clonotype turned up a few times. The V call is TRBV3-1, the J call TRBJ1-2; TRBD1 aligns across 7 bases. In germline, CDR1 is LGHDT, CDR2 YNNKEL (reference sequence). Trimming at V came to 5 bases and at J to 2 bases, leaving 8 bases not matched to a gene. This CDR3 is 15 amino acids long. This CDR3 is CASSDYTGDNYGYTF. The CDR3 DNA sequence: TGTGCCAGCAGCGACTACACAGGGGACAACTATGGCTACACCTTC.

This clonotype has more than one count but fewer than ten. The CDR3 bases are TGTGCCAGCAGTGCTAATAGGGGGGGGTATAGCAATCAGCCCCAGCATTTT. Protein sequence: CASSANRGGYSNQPQHF. J is TRBJ1-5 and V is TRBV6-1, with D tentatively TRBD1 (6 bases). Germline V gene lookup returns CDR1 MNHNS and CDR2 SASEGT. The CDR3 loop spans 17 amino acids. V was shortened by 4 bases and J by 0 bases, with 16 bases between the two germline ends.

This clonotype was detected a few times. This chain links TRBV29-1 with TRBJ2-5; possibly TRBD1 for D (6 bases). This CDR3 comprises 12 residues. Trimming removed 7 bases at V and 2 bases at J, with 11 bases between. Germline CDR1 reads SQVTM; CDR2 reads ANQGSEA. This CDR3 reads CSGIQGQETQYF. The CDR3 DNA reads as TGCAGCGGCATACAGGGTCAAGAGACCCAGTACTTC. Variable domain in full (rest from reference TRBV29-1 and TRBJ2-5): SAVISQKPSRDICQRGTSLTIQCQVDSQVTMMFWYRQQPGQSLTLIATANQGSEATYESGFVIDKFPISRPNLTFSTLTVSNMSPEDSSIYLCSGIQGQETQYFGPGTRLLVL.

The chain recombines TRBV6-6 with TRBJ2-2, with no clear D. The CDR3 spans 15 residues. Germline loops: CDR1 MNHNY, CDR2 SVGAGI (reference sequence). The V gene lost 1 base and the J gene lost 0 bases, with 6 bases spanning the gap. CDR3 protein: CASSYFSPNTGELFF. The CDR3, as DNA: TGTGCCAGCAGTTACTTCAGCCCGAACACCGGGGAGCTGTTTTTT.

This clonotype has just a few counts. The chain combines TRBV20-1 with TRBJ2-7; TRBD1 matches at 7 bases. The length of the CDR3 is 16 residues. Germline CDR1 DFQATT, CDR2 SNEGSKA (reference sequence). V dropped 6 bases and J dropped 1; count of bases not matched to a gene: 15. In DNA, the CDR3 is TGCAGTGCGAGACCGGTACAGGGGACCACATCCTACGAGCAGTACTTC. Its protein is CSARPVQGTTSYEQYF.

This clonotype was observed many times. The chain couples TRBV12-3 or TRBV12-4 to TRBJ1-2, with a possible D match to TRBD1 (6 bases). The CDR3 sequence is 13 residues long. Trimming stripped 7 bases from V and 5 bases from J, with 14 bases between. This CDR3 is CASTPGAAYGYTF. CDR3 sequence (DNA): TGTGCCAGCACCCCGGGGGCCGCTTATGGCTACACCTTC.

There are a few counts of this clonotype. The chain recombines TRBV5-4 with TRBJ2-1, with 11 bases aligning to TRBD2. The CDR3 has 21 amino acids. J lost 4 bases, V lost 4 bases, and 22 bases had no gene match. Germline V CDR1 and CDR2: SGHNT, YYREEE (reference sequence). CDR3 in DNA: TGTGCCAGCAGCCCCATGCTGATGGTAGCGGGAGGGAGGGGGGCTTACAATGAGCAGTTCTTC. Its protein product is CASSPMLMVAGGRGAYNEQFF.

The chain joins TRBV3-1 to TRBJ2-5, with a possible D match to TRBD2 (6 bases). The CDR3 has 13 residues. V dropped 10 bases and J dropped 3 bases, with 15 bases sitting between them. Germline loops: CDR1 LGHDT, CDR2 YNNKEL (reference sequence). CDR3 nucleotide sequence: TGTGCCATCTCTGGCGGCGGGAAAGAGACCCAGTACTTC. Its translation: CAISGGGKETQYF.

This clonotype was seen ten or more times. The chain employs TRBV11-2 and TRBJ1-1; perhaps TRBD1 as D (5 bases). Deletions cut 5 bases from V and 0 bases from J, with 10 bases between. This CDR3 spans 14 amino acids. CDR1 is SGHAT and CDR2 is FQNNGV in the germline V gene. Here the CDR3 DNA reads TGTGCCAGCAGCCCCTGGGGGGTGAACACTGAAGCTTTCTTT. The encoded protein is CASSPWGVNTEAFF. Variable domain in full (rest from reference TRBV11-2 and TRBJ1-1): EAGVAQSPRYKIIEKRQSVAFWCNPISGHATLYWYQQILGQGPKLLIQFQNNGVVDDSQLPKDRFSAERLKGVDSTLKIQPAKLEDSAVYLCASSPWGVNTEAFFGQGTRLTVV.

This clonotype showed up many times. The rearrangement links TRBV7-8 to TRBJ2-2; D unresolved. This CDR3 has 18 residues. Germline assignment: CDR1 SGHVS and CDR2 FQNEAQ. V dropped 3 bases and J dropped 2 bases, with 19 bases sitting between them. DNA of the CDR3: TGTGCCAGCAGCTTCCCCAAGGAATCGAAGGTTAACACCGGGGAGCTGTTTTTT. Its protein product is CASSFPKESKVNTGELFF.